This T cell receptor beta chain was recovered during a study of cytomegalovirus exposure and HLA in healthy donors. In the study overall: Counted in an early data release were approximately 85 million unique TCRs from HLA-typed donors.

The PCR had 60 Vbeta and 13 Jbeta primers. This table comes from immunoSEQ multiplex PCR, and its TCRdb copy is limited to in-frame clones, with some not included. The sample comprises 72,000 or so clones, roughly 66% of which are singletons, and around 2.7% rests with the top ten. This CDR3 is 17 amino acids long. Germline-derived CDR1 and CDR2 are SGHDT and YYEEEE. Trimming removed 3 bases from V and 4 bases from J; junction bases left unmatched: 13. Each donor's status was that of a healthy bone marrow donor. This chain connects TRBV5-6 to TRBJ1-5, with 7 nucleotides matching TRBD1. The clonotype was recovered from a woman aged 45-65 years in good health and CMV-seronegative. The specimen sequenced was PBMCs. The CDR3 is CASSYKMTGLGNQPQHF. CDR3 DNA: TGTGCCAGCAGCTACAAAATGACAGGGCTGGGGAATCAGCCCCAGCATTTT. The variable domain in full, with the rest retrieved from reference TRBV5-6 and TRBJ1-5, is DAGVTQSPTHLIKTRGQQVTLRCSPKSGHDTVSWYQQALGQGPQFIFQYYEEEERQRGNFPDRFSGHQFPNYSSELNVNALLLGDSALYLCASSYKMTGLGNQPQHFGDGTRLSIL.